This TCR beta chain was obtained from a study of cytomegalovirus exposure and HLA in healthy donors (dated by TCRdb to the late 2010s). Broadly, across the study: An earlier analysis of roughly 500 of the donors reported approximately 280 Gb of sequence data and 95 million to 130 million unique TCR beta sequences obtained from about 179 million T cells. Typing coverage varied by locus: roughly 620-640 donors for A, B, C, DRB1 and DQB1; 500 to 550 for DQA1; more than 600 for DPA1; around 450 for DPB1. The study combined high-throughput TCR immunosequencing, statistical association of individual TCRs with disease status, and machine learning to predict cytomegalovirus infection status. The study aimed to test whether cataloging public T cell receptors could reveal signatures of past pathogen exposure. HLA typing included class I and class II loci at four-digit resolution. The study profiled the T cell repertoires of 500 to 800 subjects by immunosequencing and related them to cytomegalovirus serostatus. The genetic ancestry cluster associated with self-reported Caucasian donors included 70% to 85% of the 300 to 400 genotyped donors. A later analysis re-examined previously published TCR beta repertoires from 610 or so donors and added high-resolution HLA genotyping to investigate patterns of TCR occurrence. Approximately 310 gigabases of sequencing data and 70 million to 100 million unique TCR sequences were included in an early release covering over 600 HLA-typed donors. In the later analysis, no new phenotypic data were used to find candidate immune exposures; instead, reliance was placed on TCR beta sequences and their occurrence across donors. Every discovery cohort repertoire had been produced on one sequencing platform. Besides the first cohort of 666 subjects, a separate validation cohort made up of 120 different subjects was used. A later genetic analysis used genome-wide SNP genotypes for about three fifths of the roughly 700 donors, treating that subset as a discovery cohort. To decide whether each TCR beta V gene segment behaved as functional or pseudogenic, an earlier analysis of 587 of the donors relied on high-throughput TCR beta sequencing. Donor age, sex, ethnicity and CMV serostatus were compiled alongside the repertoire data. Across 398 genotyped donors of the cohort, an average of about 240,000 unique TCR beta nucleotide sequences per donor were sequenced, and approximately 17% of those sequences were non-productive. Because of strong linkage in the cohort, roughly five DR-DQ haplotypes were treated as single units for association and clustering.

The library was made by the immunoSEQ multiplex PCR assay. The multiplex PCR relied on a mix of 60 forward primers for TCR Vbeta segments and 13 reverse primers for TCR Jbeta segments. The CDR3 region of rearranged TCR beta genes was amplified from genomic DNA by a multiplex PCR assay. On the Illumina HiSeq System, the amplified TCR beta libraries were sequenced as 87-base-pair reads. For the original study's pipeline: A later analysis counted about 76 million unique TCR beta chains across the 666 repertoires, and roughly 10 million of these chains were shared by at least two donors. Raw reads were error-corrected and collapsed into unique sequences with a nearest-neighbor algorithm that merged closely related sequences to remove PCR and sequencing errors. V, D and J gene segments were assigned by aligning CDR3 sequences to IMGT reference sequences. Each retained sequence needed at least a six-nucleotide match to both a V gene segment and a J gene segment. Rearrangements were classified as productive when the CDR3 lacked stop codons and remained in frame with V and J, and all other rearrangements were classified as non-productive. CDR3 was defined by IMGT convention, running from the second conserved V-encoded cysteine to the conserved J-encoded phenylalanine. The earlier analysis of some 580 of the donors excluded any sequence lacking an unambiguous match to a single V gene segment. An earlier analysis of about 600 of the donors called V segments functional above 56.7% productive rearrangements and segregating when the between-donor standard deviation exceeded 5%. A statistical classification framework was developed to diagnose cytomegalovirus status using the catalog of TCR beta chain sequences. V and J gene assignment, in a later analysis, came from comparing TCR nucleotide sequences with IMGT/GENE-DB human TR gene sequences. A later analysis assigned CDR3 sequences and most-parsimonious VDJ recombination scenarios with the TCRdist pipeline. In a later analysis, every TCR beta chain was defined by the combination of its CDR3 amino acid sequence and its V-gene family, and reads without a unique V-gene family were dropped. A later analysis removed 500 to 600 highly shared, low-generation-probability nucleotide sequences to deal with suspected cross-contamination and a sequencing artifact. In a later analysis, a clonal expansion index for each public chain was calculated from normalized within-repertoire ranks of inferred template counts. In a later analysis, generation probabilities were computed with a VDJ recombination model fitted to out-of-frame rearrangements, and the resulting probabilities were checked against IGoR. In a later analysis, TCR-TCR, TCR-HLA and TCR-CMV co-occurrence was scored with hypergeometric tests, and a repertoire-size bias correction was applied to TCR pairs. In a later analysis, false discovery rates were estimated by permuting HLA or CMV assignments 20 times. In a later analysis, co-occurring TCRs were grouped using DBSCAN, with TCRdist sequence similarity added in when clustering inside HLA-allele-positive subsets. Repertoires with fewer than 30,000 or more than 120,000 public chains, plus five repertoires with anomalous nucleotide sharing, were excluded from co-occurrence clustering. As stored in TCRdb, this immuneACCESS dataset retains in-frame rearrangements with V and J assigned. A fraction of the clones does not appear; measured against another copy, unresolved V genes explain less than half of the discrepancy, and the remainder lacks a known reason. That table gives V, J and clone size, and the DNA gave D and trimming. Across this sample there are about 170,000 clones, with around 80% seen only once. The top ten clonotypes cover around 7.2% of the sample.

Study-level results and caveats: Seventeen rarely observed V segments, including chromosome 9 orphons, were excluded from the earlier analysis of approximately 500 of the donors because counts were too low. In a later analysis, 15,000 to 20,000 TCR beta sequences were associated with specific HLA alleles at a false discovery rate of 0.05. A later analysis found that HLA-associated TCR beta chains were more clonally expanded and had lower generation probabilities than equally common non-associated chains. A further reported finding was that TCR beta sequences accurately predicted the HLA-A and HLA-B alleles for most subjects in the first cohort. A later analysis found that TCR association rates varied across HLA loci, with DRB1 alleles showing the most associated TCRs and HLA-C alleles the fewest. Most TCR sequences were observed very rarely across donors, whereas some public TCRs were present in many individuals. Only TCR beta chains were sequenced in this cohort, and the absence of alpha or paired-chain data limited detectable features. When HLA alleles, especially DR and DQ, strongly co-occurred, TCR associations were difficult to assign to individual alleles. The authors suggested that the approach could potentially be generalized to other disease states and immunological phenotypes. Because HLA typing was missing for some donors at each locus, association tests included only the typed subset. In the study, around 150 TCR beta chains were listed as associated with cytomegalovirus. In an earlier analysis of fewer than 700 of the donors, most TCR beta V segments appeared in productive rearrangements about 90% or about 30% of the time, broadly matching IMGT annotations. A later genetic analysis associated a missense DCLRE1C variant with V-gene and J-gene trimming of TCR beta chains, and an independent cohort replicated the association. A later genetic analysis reported fewer N-insertions in productive TCRs among donors in an Asian-associated ancestry cluster than the roughly 620-donor mean. Several of the top co-occurrence clusters appeared to be linked to parvovirus B19, influenza, CMV and Epstein-Barr virus, according to a later analysis. Presence/absence analyses assumed roughly uniform sequencing depth across donors, an assumption that may not hold. In both the original and validation cohorts, the classifier was reported to diagnose cytomegalovirus status with high specificity and sensitivity. The 87-base-pair reads could not distinguish some IMGT-functional V segments, including TRBV6-2 and TRBV6-3, so those segments were excluded. According to a later analysis, most CMV-associated TCR beta chains appeared to be HLA-restricted, and the HLA associations seemed to be driven largely by CMV exposure. Three of the identified cytomegalovirus-associated TCR beta chains were confirmed in vitro to be specific for cytomegalovirus antigens. A cluster of highly shared sequence variants was judged likely to be a technical artifact of the sequencing pipeline. Linkage disequilibrium might explain the correlated functional status among segregating V segments, but an unknown experimental factor could not be excluded. Immune exposure information for the cohort was limited to CMV serostatus.

The cohort comprised more than 550 healthy bone marrow donors. Cohort members were all nominally healthy when sampled, although unrecorded immune exposures were likely present. The donor was CMV seropositive and was included in the group of 300 or so seropositive cohort members. A peripheral blood sample was collected from each donor, and TCR beta sequencing was performed on peripheral blood mononuclear cells. Genomic DNA was extracted from the blood cell samples with the Qiagen DNeasy Blood Extraction Kit. For this clone: Its antigen remains unidentified. Per-nucleotide qualities are absent, and no much larger clonotype sits a single base away.

V is pared back by 0 bases and J by 3 bases, with 5 bases lying between the germline termini. The CDR3, cysteine through phenylalanine, is 13 amino acids long. Of the read, only the CDR3 DNA is kept; its 39 bases are in frame from base 1. CDR1 and CDR2, per the germline V gene, are MGHRA and YSYEKL. The receptor was derived from a man aged 25-40 years in good health and CMV-seropositive. The sample consisted of PBMCs. This chain joins TRBV4-1 to TRBJ1-1; a weak D assignment points to TRBD1 (5 bases agree). The CDR3 protein sequence reads: CASSQEGDTEAFF. The DNA sequence reads TGCGCCAGCAGCCAAGAAGGGGACACTGAAGCTTTCTTT.